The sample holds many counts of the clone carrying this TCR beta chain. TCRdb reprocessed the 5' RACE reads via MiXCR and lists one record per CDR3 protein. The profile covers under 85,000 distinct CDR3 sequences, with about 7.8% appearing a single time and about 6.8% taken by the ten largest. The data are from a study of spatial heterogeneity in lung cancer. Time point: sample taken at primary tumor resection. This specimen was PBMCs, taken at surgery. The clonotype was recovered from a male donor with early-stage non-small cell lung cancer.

The CDR3: CATSQTGNTGELFF. For the CDR3, the DNA is TGTGCCACCTCTCAAACAGGGAACACCGGGGAGCTGTTTTTT. The chain employs TRBV24-1 and TRBJ2-2; tentatively, D is TRBD1 (5 bases). Per germline, CDR1 KGHDR and CDR2 SFDVKD. The germline V and J ends were trimmed by 9 bases and 1 base, with 11 bases remaining between them. This CDR3 comprises 14 residues.